Listed here are 9 T cell receptor beta chains from one sample, sequenced in a study of T cells in tuberculosis. The time point is: new active TB diagnosis, blood taken before or within 7 days of starting treatment. Sequencing used immunoSEQ multiplex PCR; TCRdb keeps in-frame clones, though not all of them. The sample records 25,000 to 35,000 clones, about 90% being singletons. Sequencing used PBMCs, obtained at tuberculosis diagnosis. The receptors shown here come from an adult with tuberculosis.

The CDR3 protein is CAWSGRTGVGNTIYF. For the CDR3, the DNA is TGTGCCTGGAGTGGCAGGACAGGGGTAGGAAACACCATATATTTT. The chain is built from TRBV30 and TRBJ1-3; TRBD1 agrees at 9 bases. Germline V gene sequence: CDR1 GTSNPN, CDR2 SVGIG (reference sequence). The CDR3 covers 15 residues. Trimming took 1 base from V and 4 from J; bases not matched to a gene: 5. Combining the CDR3 with reference TRBV30 and TRBJ1-3 gives the whole variable domain SQTIHQWPATLVQPVGSPLSLECTVEGTSNPNLYWYRQAAGRGLQLLFYSVGIGQISSEVPQNLSASRPQDRQFILSSKKLLLSDSGFYLCAWSGRTGVGNTIYFGEGSWLTVV.

The V and J genes are TRBV6-1 and TRBJ1-1; the D gene is possibly TRBD1 (6 bases). The germline CDR1 and CDR2 sequences are MNHNS and SASEGT. The CDR3 totals 13 residues. V was shortened by 6 bases and J by 1 base, with 9 bases between the two germline ends. CDR3 nucleotide sequence: TGTGCCAGCAGACAGGGACAGAACACTGAAGCTTTCTTT. It translates to CASRQGQNTEAFF.

The chain has TRBV2 and TRBJ1-1; D is ambiguous. Germline V gene data show CDR1 as SNHLY and CDR2 as FYNNEI. The CDR3 sequence is 12 residues long. The V end was cut by 5 bases, the J end by 6 bases, with 10 bases between. CDR3 sequence reads: CASSTAVAEAFF. In DNA form, the CDR3 reads TGTGCCAGCAGTACAGCGGTCGCTGAAGCTTTCTTT. The entire variable domain, with the rest obtained from reference TRBV2 and TRBJ1-1, is as follows: EPEVTQTPSHQVTQMGQEVILRCVPISNHLYFYWYRQILGQKVEFLVSFYNNEISEKSEIFDDQFSVERPDGSNFTLKIRSTKLEDSAMYFCASSTAVAEAFFGQGTRLTVV.

The V call is TRBV5-1, the J call TRBJ2-3; 10 positions agree with TRBD1. Germline-derived CDR1 and CDR2 are SGHRS and YFSETQ. V lost 4 bases and J lost 5; bases outside the gene matches: 10. The CDR3 is made up of 16 amino acids. CDR3 amino acids: CASSATGGELRDTQYF. The CDR3 DNA sequence: TGCGCCAGCAGCGCGACAGGGGGCGAGTTGCGAGATACGCAGTATTTT. The whole variable domain, remainder taken from reference TRBV5-1 and TRBJ2-3, is KAGVTQTPRYLIKTRGQQVTLSCSPISGHRSVSWYQQTPGQGLQFLFEYFSETQRNKGNFPGRFSGRQFSNSRSEMNVSTLELGDSALYLCASSATGGELRDTQYFGPGTRLTVL.

The chain couples TRBV19 to TRBJ2-5; 10 bases match TRBD1. CDR1 is LNHDA and CDR2 is SQIVND in the germline V gene (reference sequence). The CDR3 is 18 residues long. After removal of 0 bases from V and 3 bases from J, the junction contained 10 bases not matched to a gene. The CDR3 DNA is TGTGCCAGTAGTATAGATCTGATTGGGACAGGGGAGGAAGAGACCCAGTACTTC. This sequence encodes CASSIDLIGTGEEETQYF.

CDR3 DNA sequence: TGCGCCAGCAGCCCTTTCGGGGAGGAGGATGAAAAACTGTTTTTT. Translating gives CASSPFGEEDEKLFF. V gene TRBV4-3 combines with J gene TRBJ1-4; D ambiguous. The CDR3 totals 15 residues. Trimming removed 4 bases from V and 6 bases from J, with 15 bases in between. Germline lookup yields CDR1 LGHNA and CDR2 YSLEER.

This clone has more than one count but fewer than ten. The identical CDR3 is also encoded by other nucleotide sequences in the sample. This chain connects TRBV11-3 to TRBJ1-3, with TRBD1 matching 8 bases. Germline values: CDR1 SGHNT, CDR2 YENEEA. The CDR3 loop spans 14 amino acids. V lost 4 bases to trimming and J lost 2 bases; unmatched junction nucleotides: 1. CDR3 in DNA: TGTGCCAGCAGCTCAGGGGGCACTGGAAACACCATATATTTT. This sequence encodes CASSSGGTGNTIYF.

V and J are TRBV4-2 and TRBJ2-7; 7 bases fit TRBD1. V lost 3 bases, J lost 2 bases, and 10 bases stayed unmatched. Germline V gives CDR1 LGHNA, CDR2 YNFKEQ. The CDR3 runs to 16 residues. This chain's CDR3 is CASSHKQGYETYEQYF. In DNA, the CDR3 is TGTGCCAGCAGCCATAAACAGGGGTACGAGACCTACGAGCAGTACTTC.

The rearrangement uses TRBV7-9 and TRBJ1-5; D uncertain. The CDR3 is 16 residues long. The V and J ends lost 3 bases and 3 bases respectively, with 15 bases between them. CDR1 is SEHNR, CDR2 FQNEAQ, per germline (reference sequence). CDR3 amino acids: CASSFAEGGNNQPQHF. DNA for the CDR3: TGTGCCAGCAGCTTCGCCGAGGGAGGGAACAATCAGCCCCAGCATTTT.